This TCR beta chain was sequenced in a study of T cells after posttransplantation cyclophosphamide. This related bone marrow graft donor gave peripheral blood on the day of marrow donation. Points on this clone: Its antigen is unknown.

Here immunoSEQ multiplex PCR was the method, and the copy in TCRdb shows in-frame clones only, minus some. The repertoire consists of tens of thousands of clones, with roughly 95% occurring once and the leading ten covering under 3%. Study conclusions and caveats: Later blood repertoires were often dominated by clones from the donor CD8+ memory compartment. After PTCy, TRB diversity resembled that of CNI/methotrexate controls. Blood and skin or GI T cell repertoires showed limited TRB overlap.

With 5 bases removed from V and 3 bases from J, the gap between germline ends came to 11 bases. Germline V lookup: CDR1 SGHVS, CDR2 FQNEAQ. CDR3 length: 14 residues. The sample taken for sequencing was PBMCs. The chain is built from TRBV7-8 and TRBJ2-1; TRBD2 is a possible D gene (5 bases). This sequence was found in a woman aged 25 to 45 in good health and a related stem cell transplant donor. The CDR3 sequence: CASSARGLYNEQFF. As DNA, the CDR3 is TGTGCCAGCAGCGCCAGAGGGCTCTACAATGAGCAGTTCTTC.